A single T cell receptor (beta chain) is shown here with its context. Its antigen is not identified. This CDR3 region has 15 residues. V lost 4 bases and J lost 4, with 15 bases in between. The germline gives CDR1 SGHDT, CDR2 YYEEEE. These data originate in a study of cytomegalovirus exposure and HLA in healthy donors. Study-level findings and limits: Analysis performed later showed TCR beta chains linked to HLA being more clonally expanded than equally common others. TCR beta V segments were, for the most part, productive about 87% or about 30% of the time in an earlier analysis. Relative to the 666-donor mean, N-insertions were reportedly fewer in an Asian-associated ancestry cluster in a later analysis.

Donors had nominal health at sampling but likely had unrecorded immune exposures. This PCR relied on a set of 60 Vbeta primers and 13 Jbeta primers. Sequenced by immunoSEQ multiplex PCR; TCRdb stores in-frame clones only, minus some. The sample lists 200,000 to 300,000 clones, about 81% seen once, with 5.4% in the top ten. This receptor was taken from a woman in her thirties or forties in good health and CMV-seropositive. The chain joins TRBV5-6 to TRBJ1-3; D remains unclear. What was sequenced was PBMCs. In DNA form, the CDR3 reads TGTGCCAGCAGCCGTCCGGGGAGCGCGGGAAACACCATATATTTT. Translated: CASSRPGSAGNTIYF.